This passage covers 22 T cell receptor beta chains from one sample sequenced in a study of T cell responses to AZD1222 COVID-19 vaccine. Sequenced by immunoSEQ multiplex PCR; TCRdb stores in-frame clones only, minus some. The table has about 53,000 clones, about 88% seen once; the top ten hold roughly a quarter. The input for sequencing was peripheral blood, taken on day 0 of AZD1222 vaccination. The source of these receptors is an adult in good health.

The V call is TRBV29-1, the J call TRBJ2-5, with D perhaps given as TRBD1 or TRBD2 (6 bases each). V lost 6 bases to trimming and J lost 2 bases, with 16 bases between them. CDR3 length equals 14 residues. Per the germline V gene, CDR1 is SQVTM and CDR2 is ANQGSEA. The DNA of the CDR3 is TGCAGCGTCGATGGGGGGACAAGACAAGAGACCCAGTACTTC. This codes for CSVDGGTRQETQYF.

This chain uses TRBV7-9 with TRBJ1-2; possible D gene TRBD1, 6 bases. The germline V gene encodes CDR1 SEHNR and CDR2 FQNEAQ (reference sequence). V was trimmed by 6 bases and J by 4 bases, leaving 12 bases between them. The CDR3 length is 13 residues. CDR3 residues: CASRSDSFYGYTF. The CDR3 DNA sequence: TGTGCCAGCAGATCGGACAGTTTCTATGGCTACACCTTC.

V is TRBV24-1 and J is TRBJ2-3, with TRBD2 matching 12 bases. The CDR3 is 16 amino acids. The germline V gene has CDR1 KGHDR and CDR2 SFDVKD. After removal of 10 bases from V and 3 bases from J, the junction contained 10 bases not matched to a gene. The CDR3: CATSSGRAFGTDTQYF. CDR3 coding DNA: TGTGCCACTTCTAGCGGGAGGGCCTTTGGGACAGATACGCAGTATTTT.

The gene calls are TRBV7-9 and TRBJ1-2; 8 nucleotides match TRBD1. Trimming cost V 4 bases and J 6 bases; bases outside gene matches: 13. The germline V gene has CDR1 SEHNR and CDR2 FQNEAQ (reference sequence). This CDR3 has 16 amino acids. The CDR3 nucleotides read TGTGCCAGCAGCTCCCGTCGTGATGCAGGGGGCGATGGCTACACCTTC. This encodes CASSSRRDAGGDGYTF.

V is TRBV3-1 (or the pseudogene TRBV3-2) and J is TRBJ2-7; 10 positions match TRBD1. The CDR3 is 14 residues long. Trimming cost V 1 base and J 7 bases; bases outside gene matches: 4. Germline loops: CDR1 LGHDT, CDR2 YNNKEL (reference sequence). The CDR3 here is CASSQVRTGGEQYF. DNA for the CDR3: TGTGCCAGCAGCCAAGTCCGGACAGGGGGGGAGCAGTACTTC.

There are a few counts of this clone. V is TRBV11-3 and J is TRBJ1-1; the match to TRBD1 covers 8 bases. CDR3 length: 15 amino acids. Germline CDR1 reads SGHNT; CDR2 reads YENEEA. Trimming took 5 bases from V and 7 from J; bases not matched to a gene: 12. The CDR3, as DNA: TGTGCCAGCAGCCCACGGACAGGGAACCTATTTGAAGCTTTCTTT. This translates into CASSPRTGNLFEAFF.

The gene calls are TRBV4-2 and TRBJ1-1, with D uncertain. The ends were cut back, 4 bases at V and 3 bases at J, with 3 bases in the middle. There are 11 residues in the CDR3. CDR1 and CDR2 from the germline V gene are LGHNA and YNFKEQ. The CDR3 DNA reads TGTGCCAGCAGCCGGGACACTGAAGCTTTCTTT. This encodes CASSRDTEAFF.

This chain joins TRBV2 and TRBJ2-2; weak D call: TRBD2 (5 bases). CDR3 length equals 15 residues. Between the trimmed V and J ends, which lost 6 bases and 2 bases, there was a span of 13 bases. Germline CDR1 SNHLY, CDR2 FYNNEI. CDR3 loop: CASRTDLANTGELFF. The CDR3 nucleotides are TGTGCCAGCAGAACCGATCTAGCAAACACCGGGGAGCTGTTTTTT.

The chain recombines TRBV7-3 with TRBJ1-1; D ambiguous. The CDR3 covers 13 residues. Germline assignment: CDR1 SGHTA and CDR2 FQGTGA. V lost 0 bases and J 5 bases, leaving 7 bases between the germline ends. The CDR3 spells CASSLTQQTEAFF. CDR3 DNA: TGTGCCAGCAGCTTAACCCAACAGACTGAAGCTTTCTTT.

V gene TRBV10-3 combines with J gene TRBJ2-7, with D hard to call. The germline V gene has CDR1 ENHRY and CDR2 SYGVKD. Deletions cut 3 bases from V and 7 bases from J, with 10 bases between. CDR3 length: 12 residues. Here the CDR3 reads CAISEIPPEQYF. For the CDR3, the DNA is TGTGCCATCAGTGAAATTCCCCCGGAGCAGTACTTC.

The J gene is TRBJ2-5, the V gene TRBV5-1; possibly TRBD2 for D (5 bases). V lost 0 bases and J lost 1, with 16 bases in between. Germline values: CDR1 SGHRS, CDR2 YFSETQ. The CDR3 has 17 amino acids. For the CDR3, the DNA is TGCGCCAGCAGCTTGGGAAATAGGGTAGCGAGCCAAGAGACCCAGTACTTC. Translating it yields CASSLGNRVASQETQYF.

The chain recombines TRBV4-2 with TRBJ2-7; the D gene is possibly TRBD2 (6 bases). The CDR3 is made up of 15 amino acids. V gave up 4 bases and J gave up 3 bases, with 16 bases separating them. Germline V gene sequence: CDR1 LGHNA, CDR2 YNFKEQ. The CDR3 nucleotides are TGTGCCAGCAGCCCCTCCACGGGAGAAATCTACGAGCAGTACTTC. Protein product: CASSPSTGEIYEQYF.

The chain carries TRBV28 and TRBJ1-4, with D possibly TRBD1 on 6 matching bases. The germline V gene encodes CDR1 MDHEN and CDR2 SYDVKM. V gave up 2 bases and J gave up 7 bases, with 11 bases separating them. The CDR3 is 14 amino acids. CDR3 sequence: CASSLGGAIEKLFF. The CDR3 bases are TGTGCCAGCAGTTTAGGGGGGGCCATTGAAAAACTGTTTTTT.

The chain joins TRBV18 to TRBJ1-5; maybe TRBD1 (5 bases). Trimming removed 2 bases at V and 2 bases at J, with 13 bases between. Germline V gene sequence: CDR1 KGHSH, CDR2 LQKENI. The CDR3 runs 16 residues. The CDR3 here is CASSPGGEFGNQPQHF. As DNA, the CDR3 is TGTGCCAGCTCACCAGGGGGAGAGTTCGGCAATCAGCCCCAGCATTTT.

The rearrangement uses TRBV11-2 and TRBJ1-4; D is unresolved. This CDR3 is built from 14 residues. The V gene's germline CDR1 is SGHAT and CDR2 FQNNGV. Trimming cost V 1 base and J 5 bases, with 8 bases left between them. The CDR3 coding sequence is TGTGCCAGCAGCTTAGGGGCACGAAATGAAAAACTGTTTTTT. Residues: CASSLGARNEKLFF. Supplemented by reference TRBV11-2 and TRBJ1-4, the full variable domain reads EAGVAQSPRYKIIEKRQSVAFWCNPISGHATLYWYQQILGQGPKLLIQFQNNGVVDDSQLPKDRFSAERLKGVDSTLKIQPAKLEDSAVYLCASSLGARNEKLFFGSGTQLSVL.

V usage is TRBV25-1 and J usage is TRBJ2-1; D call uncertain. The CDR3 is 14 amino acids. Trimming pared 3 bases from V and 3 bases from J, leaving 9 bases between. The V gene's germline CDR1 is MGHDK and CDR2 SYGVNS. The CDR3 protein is CASSDPRDYNEQFF. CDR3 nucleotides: TGTGCCAGCAGTGATCCTAGGGACTACAATGAGCAGTTCTTC.

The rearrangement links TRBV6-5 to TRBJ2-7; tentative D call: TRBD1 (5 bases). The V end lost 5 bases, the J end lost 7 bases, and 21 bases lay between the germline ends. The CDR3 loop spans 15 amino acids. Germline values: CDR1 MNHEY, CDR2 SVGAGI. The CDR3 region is CASSLSLAGSGEQYF. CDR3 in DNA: TGTGCCAGCAGTCTTTCCCTGGCAGGGTCGGGTGAGCAGTACTTC.

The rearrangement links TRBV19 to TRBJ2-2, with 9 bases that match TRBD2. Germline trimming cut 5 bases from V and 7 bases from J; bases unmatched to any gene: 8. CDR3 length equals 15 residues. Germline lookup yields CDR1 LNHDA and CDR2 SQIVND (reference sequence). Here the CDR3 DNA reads TGTGCCAGTAGTCTTAGCGGGAGAGGGATCGGGGAGCTGTTTTTT. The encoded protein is CASSLSGRGIGELFF.

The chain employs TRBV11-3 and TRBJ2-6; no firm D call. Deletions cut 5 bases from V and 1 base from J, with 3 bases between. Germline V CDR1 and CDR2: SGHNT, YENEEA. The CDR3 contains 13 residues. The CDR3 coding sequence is TGTGCCAGCAGCCTTTCTGGGGCCAACGTCCTGACTTTC. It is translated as CASSLSGANVLTF.

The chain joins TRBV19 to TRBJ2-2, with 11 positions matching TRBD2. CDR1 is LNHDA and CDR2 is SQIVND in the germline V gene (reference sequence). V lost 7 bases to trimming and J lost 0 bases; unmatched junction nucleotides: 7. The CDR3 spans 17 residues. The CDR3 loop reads CASIVVAGGPNTGELFF. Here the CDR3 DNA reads TGTGCCAGTATAGTAGTAGCGGGAGGGCCGAACACCGGGGAGCTGTTTTTT.

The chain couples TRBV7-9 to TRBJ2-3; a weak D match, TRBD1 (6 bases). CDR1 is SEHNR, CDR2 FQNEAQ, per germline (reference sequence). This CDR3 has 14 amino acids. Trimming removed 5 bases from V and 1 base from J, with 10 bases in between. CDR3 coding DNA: TGTGCCAGCAGCGTTGAGGGGGGCACAGATACGCAGTATTTT. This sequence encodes CASSVEGGTDTQYF.

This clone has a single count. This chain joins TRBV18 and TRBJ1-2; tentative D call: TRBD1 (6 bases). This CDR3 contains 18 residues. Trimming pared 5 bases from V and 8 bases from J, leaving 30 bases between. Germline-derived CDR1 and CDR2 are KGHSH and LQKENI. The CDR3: CASSTLMGAEDVRLGYTF. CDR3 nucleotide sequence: TGTGCCAGCTCAACTCTTATGGGGGCAGAAGATGTGCGTCTCGGCTACACCTTC.